This T cell receptor beta chain was obtained from a study of shared clonotypes between healthy human individuals. The table came from immunoSEQ multiplex PCR; TCRdb's copy has only in-frame clones and leaves some out. The table lists a few million clones, under 95% of them singletons, with approximately 0.39% in the top ten. About this clone itself: Its antigen is not identified. This sample also contains other DNA sequences that code for the same CDR3.

Donors, without exception, were Caucasian adults residing in Nashville, Tennessee. The investigators split CD4+ cells into a CD45RA+ naive subset and a CD45RA-negative memory subset. Study observations and caveats: Relative to memory subsets, naive subsets generally showed larger estimated richness. Represented diversity (both genetic and exposure-history) was limited by the small number of donors.

The CDR3 loop spans 15 amino acids. The V gene's germline CDR1 is SGHRS and CDR2 YFSETQ. Unmatched junction bases numbered 9, after V lost 3 bases and J lost 9 bases. The rearrangement uses TRBV5-1 and TRBJ2-1; 10 bases map to TRBD2. The sequenced sample consisted of naive CD4+ T cells from PBMCs. Subset meaning: CD45RA+ positively selected. The source is a man aged 18 to 30 in good health. Some clones in this sample may be carry-over from other donors' samples. The CDR3 loop reads CASSSLAGGPGEQFF. DNA for the CDR3: TGCGCCAGCAGCTCTTTAGCGGGAGGCCCGGGTGAGCAGTTCTTC.